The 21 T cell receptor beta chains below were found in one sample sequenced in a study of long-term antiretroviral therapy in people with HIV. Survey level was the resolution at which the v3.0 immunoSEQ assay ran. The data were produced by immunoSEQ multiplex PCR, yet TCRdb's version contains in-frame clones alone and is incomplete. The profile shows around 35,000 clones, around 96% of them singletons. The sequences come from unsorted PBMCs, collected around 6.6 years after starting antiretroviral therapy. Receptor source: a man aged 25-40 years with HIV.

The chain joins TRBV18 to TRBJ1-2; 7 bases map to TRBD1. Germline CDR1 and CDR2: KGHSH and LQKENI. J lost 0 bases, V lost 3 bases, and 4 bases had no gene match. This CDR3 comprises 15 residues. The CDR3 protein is CASSPGTEANYGYTF. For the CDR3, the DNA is TGTGCCAGCTCACCGGGGACAGAAGCTAACTATGGCTACACCTTC.

CDR3 sequence (DNA): TGTGCCAGCAGCTCCGAAGAAAACACTGAAGCTTTCTTT. Its protein is CASSSEENTEAFF. The J gene is TRBJ1-1, the V gene TRBV7-9; no firm D call. The CDR3 is 13 amino acids. Germline assignment: CDR1 SEHNR and CDR2 FQNEAQ (reference sequence). V was clipped by 4 bases and J by 2 bases, with 8 bases between them.

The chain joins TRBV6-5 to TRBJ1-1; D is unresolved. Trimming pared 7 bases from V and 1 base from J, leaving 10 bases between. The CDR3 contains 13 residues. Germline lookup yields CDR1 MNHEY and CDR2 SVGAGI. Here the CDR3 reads CASKADKNTEAFF. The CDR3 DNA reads TGTGCCAGCAAGGCCGATAAGAACACTGAAGCTTTCTTT.

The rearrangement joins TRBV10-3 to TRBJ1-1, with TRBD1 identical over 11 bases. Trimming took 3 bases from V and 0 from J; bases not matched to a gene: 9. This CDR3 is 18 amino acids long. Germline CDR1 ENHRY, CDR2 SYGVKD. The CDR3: CAISDKPGTGGMNTEAFF. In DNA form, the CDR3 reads TGTGCCATCAGTGACAAACCCGGGACAGGGGGAATGAACACTGAAGCTTTCTTT.

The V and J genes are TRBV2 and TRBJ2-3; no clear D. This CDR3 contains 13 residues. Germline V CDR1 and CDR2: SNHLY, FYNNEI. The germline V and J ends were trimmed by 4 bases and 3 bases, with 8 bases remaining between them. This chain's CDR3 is CASSAAWTDTQYF. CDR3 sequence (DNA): TGTGCCAGCAGTGCCGCTTGGACAGATACGCAGTATTTT.

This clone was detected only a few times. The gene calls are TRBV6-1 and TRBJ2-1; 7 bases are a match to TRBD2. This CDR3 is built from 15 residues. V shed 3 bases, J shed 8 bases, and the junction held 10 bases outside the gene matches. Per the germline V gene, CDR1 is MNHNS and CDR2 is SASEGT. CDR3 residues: CASSDAGVGVDEQFF. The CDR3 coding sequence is TGTGCCAGCAGTGACGCGGGAGTCGGAGTCGATGAGCAGTTCTTC.

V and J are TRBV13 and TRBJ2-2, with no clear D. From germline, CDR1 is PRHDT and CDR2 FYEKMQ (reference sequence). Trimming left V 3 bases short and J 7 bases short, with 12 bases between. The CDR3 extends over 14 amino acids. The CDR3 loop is CASSFWSAIGELFF. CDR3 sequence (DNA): TGTGCCAGCAGCTTCTGGTCCGCGATCGGGGAGCTGTTTTTT.

The CDR3 DNA reads TGTGCCAGCAGCCCAAGCGAAGGCCGGACAGGGGGCGGGGTAGATACGCAGTATTTT. Its translation: CASSPSEGRTGGGVDTQYF. The chain joins TRBV11-1 to TRBJ2-3, with 11 bases aligning to TRBD1. Germline CDR1 reads SGHAT; CDR2 reads FQDESV (reference sequence). V gave up 5 bases and J gave up 5 bases; unmatched junction bases: 18. The CDR3 is 19 amino acids.

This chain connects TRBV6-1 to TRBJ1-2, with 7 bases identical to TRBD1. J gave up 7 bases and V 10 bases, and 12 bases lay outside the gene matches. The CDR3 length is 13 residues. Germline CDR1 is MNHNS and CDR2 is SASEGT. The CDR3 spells CAIDKGALGGYTF. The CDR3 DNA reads TGTGCCATCGACAAGGGGGCGCTTGGTGGCTACACCTTC.

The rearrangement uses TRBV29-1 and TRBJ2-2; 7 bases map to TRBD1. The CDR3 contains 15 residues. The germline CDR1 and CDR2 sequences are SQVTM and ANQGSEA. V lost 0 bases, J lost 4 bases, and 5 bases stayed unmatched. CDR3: CSVEEGQSGTGELFF. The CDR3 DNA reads TGCAGCGTTGAAGAGGGACAGAGTGGCACCGGGGAGCTGTTTTTT.

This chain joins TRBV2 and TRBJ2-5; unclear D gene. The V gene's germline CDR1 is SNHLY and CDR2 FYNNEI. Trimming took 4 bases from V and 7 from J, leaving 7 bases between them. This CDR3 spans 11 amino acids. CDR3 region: CASSATGTQYF. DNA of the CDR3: TGTGCCAGCAGTGCCACGGGGACCCAGTACTTC.

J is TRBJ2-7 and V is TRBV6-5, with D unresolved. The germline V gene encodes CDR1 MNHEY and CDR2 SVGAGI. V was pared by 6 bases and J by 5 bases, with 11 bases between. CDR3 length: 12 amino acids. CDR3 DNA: TGTGCCAGCAGGGACGAAGGACACGAGCAGTACTTC. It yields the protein CASRDEGHEQYF.

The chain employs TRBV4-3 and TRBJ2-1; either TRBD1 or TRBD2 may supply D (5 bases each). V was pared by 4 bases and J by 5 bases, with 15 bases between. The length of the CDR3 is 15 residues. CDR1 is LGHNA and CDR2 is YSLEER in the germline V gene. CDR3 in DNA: TGCGCCAGCAGCCCCCTCCGGGACCGCAACAATGAGCAGTTCTTC. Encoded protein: CASSPLRDRNNEQFF.

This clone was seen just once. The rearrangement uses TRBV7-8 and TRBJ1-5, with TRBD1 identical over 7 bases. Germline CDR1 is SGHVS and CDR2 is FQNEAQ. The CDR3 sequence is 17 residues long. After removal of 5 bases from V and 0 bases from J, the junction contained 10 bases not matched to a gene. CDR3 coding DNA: TGTGCCAGCAGCCAGGACAGGTTATTCAATAGCAATCAGCCCCAGCATTTT. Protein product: CASSQDRLFNSNQPQHF.

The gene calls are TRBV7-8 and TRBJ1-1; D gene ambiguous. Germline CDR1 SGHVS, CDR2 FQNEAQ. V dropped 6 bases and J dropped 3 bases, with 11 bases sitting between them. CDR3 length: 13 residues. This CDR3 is CASRTRRDTEAFF. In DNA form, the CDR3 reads TGTGCCAGCAGAACCAGGCGGGACACTGAAGCTTTCTTT.

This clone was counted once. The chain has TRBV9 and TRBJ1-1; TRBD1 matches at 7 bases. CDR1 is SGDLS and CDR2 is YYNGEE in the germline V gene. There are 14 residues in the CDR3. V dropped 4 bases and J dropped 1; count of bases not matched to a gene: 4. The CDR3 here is CASSQGGANTEAFF. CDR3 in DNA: TGTGCCAGCAGCCAGGGGGGGGCGAACACTGAAGCTTTCTTT.

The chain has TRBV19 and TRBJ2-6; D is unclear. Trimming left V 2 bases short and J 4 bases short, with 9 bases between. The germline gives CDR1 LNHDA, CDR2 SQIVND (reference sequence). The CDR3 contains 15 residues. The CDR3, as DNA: TGTGCCAGTAGTATAAACCTGGGGGGGGCCAACGTCCTGACTTTC. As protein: CASSINLGGANVLTF.

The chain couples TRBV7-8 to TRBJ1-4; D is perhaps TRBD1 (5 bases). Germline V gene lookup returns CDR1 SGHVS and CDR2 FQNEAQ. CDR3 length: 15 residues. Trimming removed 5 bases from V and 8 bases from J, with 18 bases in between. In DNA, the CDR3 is TGTGCCAGCAGCCCTGGGGAGGCGGGGGGAGAAAAACTGTTTTTT. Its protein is CASSPGEAGGEKLFF. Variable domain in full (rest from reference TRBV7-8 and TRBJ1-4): GAGVSQSPRYKVAKRGQDVALRCDPISGHVSLFWYQQALGQGPEFLTYFQNEAQLDKSGLPSDRFFAERPEGSVSTLKIQRTQQEDSAVYLCASSPGEAGGEKLFFGSGTQLSVL.

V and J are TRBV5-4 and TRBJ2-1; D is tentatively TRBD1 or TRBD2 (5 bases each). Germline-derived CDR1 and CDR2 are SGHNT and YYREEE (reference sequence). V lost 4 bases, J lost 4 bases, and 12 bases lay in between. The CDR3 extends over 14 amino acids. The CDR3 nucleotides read TGTGCCAGCAGCCTAGCCTACAGGTACAATGAGCAGTTCTTC. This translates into CASSLAYRYNEQFF.

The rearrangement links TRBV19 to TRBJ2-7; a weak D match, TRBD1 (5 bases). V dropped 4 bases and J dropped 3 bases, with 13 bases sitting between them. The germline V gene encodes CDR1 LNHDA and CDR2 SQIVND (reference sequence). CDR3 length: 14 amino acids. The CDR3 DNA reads TGTGCCAGTAGTAAGAACCCTCAGGGCTACGAGCAGTACTTC. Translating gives CASSKNPQGYEQYF.

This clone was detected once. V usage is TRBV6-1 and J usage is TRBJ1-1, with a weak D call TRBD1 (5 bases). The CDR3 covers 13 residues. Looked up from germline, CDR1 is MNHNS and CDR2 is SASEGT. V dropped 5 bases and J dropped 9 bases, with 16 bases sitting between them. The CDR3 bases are TGTGCCAGCAGTCCCACTTTGGAGGGGCAAGCTTTCTTT. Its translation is CASSPTLEGQAFF.